These 20 T cell receptor beta chains share one sample of origin, sequenced in a study of blood T cell repertoires in COVID-19. Sequencing was performed with immunoSEQ multiplex PCR; in TCRdb, only in-frame clones are kept and a portion is missing. This sample carries around 150,000 clones, less than 85% of them seen once, and the ten largest clones take over 5%. The sequencing sample was made of peripheral blood. These receptors were obtained from a human donor in a cohort sampled during active COVID-19.

The chain employs TRBV6-6 and TRBJ2-3, with TRBD1 identical over 8 bases. The germline V gene has CDR1 MNHNY and CDR2 SVGAGI (reference sequence). This CDR3 has 15 residues. The V and J ends lost 2 bases and 3 bases, in that order; junction bases with no gene match: 4. CDR3 sequence: CASSYPRQGTDTQYF. CDR3 DNA sequence: TGTGCCAGCAGTTACCCAAGACAGGGGACAGATACGCAGTATTTT.

This CDR3 reads CASGTGGSMVTQHF. DNA for the CDR3: TGTGCCAGTGGGACAGGGGGTTCCATGGTGACCCAGCATTTT. This chain joins TRBV19 and TRBJ1-5, with 11 bases lining up with TRBD1. Germline-derived CDR1 and CDR2 are LNHDA and SQIVND (reference sequence). The CDR3 length is 14 residues. Trimming cost V 8 bases and J 11 bases; bases outside gene matches: 11.

V usage is TRBV5-1 and J usage is TRBJ1-2; 9 bases line up with TRBD1. CDR1 is SGHRS, CDR2 YFSETQ, per germline. The trim removed 2 bases at V and 8 bases at J, leaving 7 bases unmatched. The CDR3 consists of 14 residues. CDR3 amino acids: CASSFRTGEEGYTF. The CDR3 DNA reads as TGCGCCAGCAGCTTCCGGACAGGGGAGGAAGGCTACACCTTC.

The V call is TRBV28, the J call TRBJ1-2, with 10 nucleotides matching TRBD1. This CDR3 is 13 amino acids long. Germline-derived CDR1 and CDR2 are MDHEN and SYDVKM. Trimming took 5 bases from V and 8 from J; bases not matched to a gene: 5. Here the CDR3 DNA reads TGTGCCAGCAGTCTGCGGACAGGGGGAGGCTACACCTTC. Its translation is CASSLRTGGGYTF.

This clone showed up just once. V usage is TRBV5-1 and J usage is TRBJ1-4, with 7 bases lining up with TRBD1. V lost 3 bases, J lost 7 bases, and 9 bases stayed unmatched. Germline CDR1 is SGHRS and CDR2 is YFSETQ. CDR3 length: 15 amino acids. The DNA for the CDR3 is TGCGCCAGCAGCTCGACAGGGTTATCCTCTGAAAAACTGTTTTTT. Its protein is CASSSTGLSSEKLFF.

This clone was counted between two and nine times. The V and J genes are TRBV18 and TRBJ1-2, with 8 bases identical to TRBD1. The germline CDR1 and CDR2 sequences are KGHSH and LQKENI. The V segment lost 5 bases and the J segment 0 bases; nucleotides outside the gene matches: 8. CDR3 length equals 16 residues. In DNA, the CDR3 is TGTGCCAGCTCATCGACAGGGGATCCGGCTAACTATGGCTACACCTTC. This codes for CASSSTGDPANYGYTF.

This chain uses TRBV5-4 with TRBJ1-2; possibly TRBD1 for D (6 bases). The CDR3 spans 15 residues. Germline CDR1 SGHNT, CDR2 YYREEE (reference sequence). Trimming left V 2 bases short and J 2 bases short, with 13 bases between. This CDR3 reads CASSLGTGKNYGYTF. The CDR3 DNA reads TGTGCCAGCAGCTTAGGAACAGGGAAGAACTATGGCTACACCTTC.

This chain joins TRBV11-1 and TRBJ2-3, with no clear D. CDR3 length: 14 residues. Germline V gene sequence: CDR1 SGHAT, CDR2 FQDESV (reference sequence). Trimming took 1 base from V and 3 from J, leaving 8 bases between them. The CDR3 is CASSLVRGTDTQYF. The CDR3 DNA is TGTGCCAGCAGCTTAGTTCGCGGTACAGATACGCAGTATTTT.

This chain connects TRBV11-3 to TRBJ1-1; D is ambiguous. This CDR3 is 13 amino acids long. Trimming took 5 bases from V and 0 from J, leaving 7 bases between them. Germline-derived CDR1 and CDR2 are SGHNT and YENEEA. The CDR3 DNA is TGTGCCAGCAGCACCTCTATGAACACTGAAGCTTTCTTT. Protein product: CASSTSMNTEAFF.

The chain employs TRBV19 and TRBJ2-7, with 8 positions matching TRBD1. J lost 2 bases, V lost 3 bases, and 6 bases had no gene match. This CDR3 has 15 residues. Germline V gene lookup returns CDR1 LNHDA and CDR2 SQIVND (reference sequence). CDR3: CASSIIRGRTYEQYF. The CDR3 DNA reads as TGTGCCAGTAGTATTATCAGGGGGCGCACCTACGAGCAGTACTTC.

The J gene is TRBJ2-7, the V gene TRBV23-1; 10 bases are a match to TRBD1. TRBV23-1 is recorded as an ORF, its role being uncertain. The V segment lost 2 bases and the J segment 6 bases; nucleotides outside the gene matches: 7. The CDR3 covers 15 residues. The chain's CDR3 is CASSQIRDRGGEQYF. The CDR3 DNA is TGCGCCAGCAGTCAAATCCGGGACAGGGGCGGCGAGCAGTACTTC.

J is TRBJ1-4 and V is TRBV12-2; TRBD1 is the table's D call and was not checked against the DNA. TRBV12-2 is a pseudogene segment. The length of the CDR3 is 19 residues. DNA of the CDR3: TGTGCAAGTCGCTTTGAGGCCGGGACAGGTTTTTCCCTTAATGAAAAACTGTTTTTT. Amino acid sequence: CASRFEAGTGFSLNEKLFF.

The chain joins TRBV27 to TRBJ2-3, with a tentative D call TRBD2 (6 bases). CDR3 size: 13 residues. V lost 4 bases to trimming and J lost 3 bases, with 8 bases between them. Germline CDR1 reads MNHEY; CDR2 reads SMNVEV (reference sequence). CDR3 protein: CASSWRVTDTQYF. CDR3 sequence (DNA): TGTGCCAGCAGTTGGAGGGTAACAGATACGCAGTATTTT.

The J gene is TRBJ1-4, the V gene TRBV6-5, with D unresolved. Germline-derived CDR1 and CDR2 are MNHEY and SVGAGI. This CDR3 has 14 amino acids. V was shortened by 4 bases and J by 5 bases, with 11 bases between the two germline ends. The CDR3 sequence: CASSSSWRNEKLFF. DNA of the CDR3: TGTGCCAGCAGTTCCTCGTGGAGGAATGAAAAACTGTTTTTT.

The rearrangement links TRBV13 to TRBJ1-6; 8 positions match TRBD1. The CDR3 spans 13 residues. V was pared by 5 bases and J by 9 bases, with 3 bases of the junction left unmatched. Germline CDR1 PRHDT, CDR2 FYEKMQ (reference sequence). The CDR3 is CASSGDRLSPLHF. The CDR3 DNA reads as TGTGCCAGCAGCGGGGACAGGCTTTCACCCCTCCACTTT.

The chain has TRBV28 and TRBJ2-7, with 8 bases matching TRBD2. The germline gives CDR1 MDHEN, CDR2 SYDVKM. The CDR3 loop spans 16 amino acids. With V trimmed by 4 bases and J by 1 base, 9 bases remained unmatched. In nucleotides, the CDR3 is TGTGCCAGCAGTTCCATCAGGACTAGCAGGTCCTACGAGCAGTACTTC. Its translation: CASSSIRTSRSYEQYF.

The chain combines TRBV7-2 with TRBJ2-3; D is perhaps TRBD2 (6 bases). The germline gives CDR1 SGHTA, CDR2 FQGNSA. The CDR3 contains 14 residues. Trimming stripped 2 bases from V and 6 bases from J, with 12 bases between. Here the CDR3 reads CASSLSGVGDTQYF. CDR3 DNA: TGTGCCAGCAGCTTATCGGGGGTGGGCGATACGCAGTATTTT.

The chain joins TRBV24-1 to TRBJ2-5, with a tentative D call TRBD2 (5 bases). Germline assignment: CDR1 KGHDR and CDR2 SFDVKD. The CDR3 has 15 residues. Between the trimmed V and J ends, which lost 3 bases and 4 bases, there was a span of 14 bases. CDR3 amino acids: CATSDLGGGGETQYF. The CDR3 DNA sequence: TGTGCCACCAGTGATCTGGGCGGAGGCGGAGAGACCCAGTACTTC.

This clone is a singleton in its sample. The CDR3 here is CASSFWGQGGTSNQPQHF. The CDR3 DNA reads as TGTGCCAGCAGTTTCTGGGGGCAGGGTGGGACGAGCAATCAGCCCCAGCATTTT. V is TRBV28 and J is TRBJ1-5, with D maybe TRBD1 (6 bases). CDR1 MDHEN and CDR2 SYDVKM come from the germline V gene. Trimming pared 3 bases from V and 1 base from J, leaving 19 bases between. The length of the CDR3 is 18 residues.

This clone appeared once. This chain joins TRBV19 and TRBJ2-7; 8 bases match TRBD1. The J segment lost 5 bases and the V segment lost 6 bases, leaving 15 bases of the junction unmatched. This CDR3 is built from 16 residues. Germline V gene data show CDR1 as LNHDA and CDR2 as SQIVND (reference sequence). CDR3 nucleotides: TGTGCCAGTAGATCCGCAGACAGGGGATATTTGGACGAGCAGTACTTC. The encoded protein is CASRSADRGYLDEQYF.